Presented here are 18 T cell receptor beta chains from one specimen sequenced in a study of blood T cell repertoires in COVID-19. The repertoire was sequenced with immunoSEQ multiplex PCR; TCRdb's copy has only in-frame clones and lacks some. The sample consists of approximately 360,000 clones, roughly four fifths of them appearing once. Sequencing was done on a sample of PBMCs or T cells enriched from blood (not recorded which). These receptor sequences come from a woman aged 50 to 65 who had recovered from COVID-19.

The rearrangement joins TRBV6-2 or TRBV6-3 to TRBJ1-5, with D perhaps matching TRBD1 (5 bases). Trimming stripped 4 bases from V and 3 bases from J, with 13 bases between. The CDR3 sequence is 15 residues long. The germline CDR1 and CDR2 sequences are MNHEY and SVGEGT. The DNA of the CDR3 is TGTGCCAGCAGTTTGGGCGGGACCCTCAATCAGCCCCAGCATTTT. Its translation: CASSLGGTLNQPQHF.

This chain connects TRBV28 to TRBJ1-1; possible D gene TRBD1, 6 bases. The CDR3 totals 14 residues. Trimming pared 5 bases from V and 1 base from J, leaving 11 bases between. The germline V gene encodes CDR1 MDHEN and CDR2 SYDVKM. CDR3 in DNA: TGTGCCAGCAGTCAAACAGGGACGAACACTGAAGCTTTCTTT. This codes for CASSQTGTNTEAFF.

The rearrangement joins TRBV19 to TRBJ2-1; D gene uncertain. CDR1 is LNHDA and CDR2 is SQIVND in the germline V gene (reference sequence). Trimming cost V 1 base and J 0 bases, with 7 bases left between them. CDR3 size: 15 residues. The CDR3 sequence: CASSIVESSYNEQFF. The DNA of the CDR3 is TGTGCCAGTAGTATAGTGGAGAGCTCCTACAATGAGCAGTTCTTC.

The rearrangement uses TRBV11-2 and TRBJ2-7; D unclear. V gave up 4 bases and J gave up 2 bases, with 12 bases separating them. This CDR3 is 14 amino acids long. The germline V gene has CDR1 SGHAT and CDR2 FQNNGV. CDR3 protein: CASSSSTRTYEQYF. The CDR3 nucleotides read TGTGCCAGCAGCTCTTCGACAAGAACCTACGAGCAGTACTTC.

The V call is TRBV30, the J call TRBJ1-2; 10 nucleotides line up with TRBD1. The V gene end was trimmed by 0 bases and the J gene end by 6 bases; junction bases not matched to a gene: 7. CDR1 is GTSNPN and CDR2 is SVGIG in the germline V gene (reference sequence). CDR3 size: 15 residues. The CDR3 sequence: CAWSVMWGQGNGYTF. CDR3 nucleotide sequence: TGTGCCTGGAGTGTAATGTGGGGACAGGGGAATGGCTACACCTTC. The whole variable domain, filled in from reference TRBV30 and TRBJ1-2, reads SQTIHQWPATLVQPVGSPLSLECTVEGTSNPNLYWYRQAAGRGLQLLFYSVGIGQISSEVPQNLSASRPQDRQFILSSKKLLLSDSGFYLCAWSVMWGQGNGYTFGSGTRLTVV.

V and J are TRBV7-9 and TRBJ2-4; D may be TRBD1 (5 bases). Between the trimmed V and J ends, which lost 0 bases and 7 bases, there was a span of 22 bases. Germline lookup yields CDR1 SEHNR and CDR2 FQNEAQ (reference sequence). This CDR3 comprises 18 residues. In DNA, the CDR3 is TGTGCCAGCAGCTTAGCGAGTTTTAGGGGTAGGGTGGTGAACATTCAGTACTTC. This translates into CASSLASFRGRVVNIQYF.

The chain has TRBV7-2 and TRBJ2-5, with 7 bases lining up with TRBD2. V lost 0 bases and J lost 0; bases outside the gene matches: 4. The germline gives CDR1 SGHTA, CDR2 FQGNSA. CDR3 size: 16 residues. CDR3 residues: CASSLASGLDQETQYF. The CDR3 DNA reads TGTGCCAGCAGCTTAGCTAGCGGGCTGGACCAAGAGACCCAGTACTTC.

This chain joins TRBV29-1 and TRBJ2-7; D might be TRBD1 (6 bases). CDR3 size: 11 residues. Trimming pared 7 bases from V and 7 bases from J, leaving 14 bases between. The germline gives CDR1 SQVTM, CDR2 ANQGSEA. Here the CDR3 reads CSAKGVGEQYF. The CDR3 nucleotides read TGCAGCGCAAAGGGGGTTGGGGAGCAGTACTTC.

V usage is TRBV11-3 and J usage is TRBJ1-1; D unresolved. This CDR3 contains 14 residues. Germline CDR1 reads SGHNT; CDR2 reads YENEEA. V lost 2 bases and J 1 base, leaving 8 bases between the germline ends. The CDR3 DNA is TGTGCCAGCAGCTTATCGAGTAGGAACACTGAAGCTTTCTTT. It specifies CASSLSSRNTEAFF.

The chain links TRBV7-9 to TRBJ1-2; 8 bases match TRBD1. Germline V gives CDR1 SEHNR, CDR2 FQNEAQ (reference sequence). This CDR3 has 13 residues. The J segment lost 6 bases and the V segment lost 3 bases, leaving 3 bases of the junction unmatched. The DNA for the CDR3 is TGTGCCAGCAGCTTTCAGGGGGCAAATGGCTACACCTTC. Translating gives CASSFQGANGYTF.

As for this clone: The same CDR3 is also encoded by other DNA sequences in this sample. CDR3 residues: CASSQVGGDYGYTF. The DNA for the CDR3 is TGTGCCAGCAGCCAAGTTGGAGGGGACTATGGCTACACCTTC. J is TRBJ1-2 and V is TRBV3-1 (or the pseudogene TRBV3-2), with D possibly matching TRBD1 (5 bases). From germline, CDR1 is LGHDT and CDR2 YNNKEL (reference sequence). The ends were cut back, 1 base at V and 3 bases at J, with 9 bases in the middle. The CDR3 has 14 amino acids.

This chain connects TRBV20-1 to TRBJ2-7; 16 bases map to TRBD2. This CDR3 region has 18 residues. Per germline, CDR1 DFQATT and CDR2 SNEGSKA (reference sequence). V shed 3 bases, J shed 2 bases, and the junction held 10 bases outside the gene matches. The DNA for the CDR3 is TGCAGTGCTAGTAGAGGGACTAGCGGGAGGGCAGGAGCCTACGAGCAGTACTTC. Encoded protein: CSASRGTSGRAGAYEQYF.

The chain employs TRBV9 and TRBJ2-3; 12 bases are a match to TRBD2. This CDR3 comprises 14 residues. The trim removed 4 bases at V and 8 bases at J, leaving 5 bases unmatched. In germline, CDR1 is SGDLS, CDR2 YYNGEE. In DNA, the CDR3 is TGTGCCAGCAGCTTACGGACTAGCGGGGCTACGCAGTATTTT. Translated: CASSLRTSGATQYF. The whole variable domain, filled in from reference TRBV9 and TRBJ2-3, reads DSGVTQTPKHLITATGQRVTLRCSPRSGDLSVYWYQQSLDQGLQFLIQYYNGEERAKGNILERFSAQQFPDLHSELNLSSLELGDSALYFCASSLRTSGATQYFGPGTRLTVL.

The chain uses TRBV9 and TRBJ1-1; 11 bases are a match to TRBD1. V dropped 4 bases and J dropped 5; count of bases not matched to a gene: 4. This CDR3 region has 14 residues. Per germline, CDR1 SGDLS and CDR2 YYNGEE. CDR3 sequence reads: CASSPRDRGTEAFF. In DNA form, the CDR3 reads TGTGCCAGCAGCCCCAGGGACAGGGGGACTGAAGCTTTCTTT. Drawing the rest from reference TRBV9 and TRBJ1-1, the complete variable domain is DSGVTQTPKHLITATGQRVTLRCSPRSGDLSVYWYQQSLDQGLQFLIQYYNGEERAKGNILERFSAQQFPDLHSELNLSSLELGDSALYFCASSPRDRGTEAFFGQGTRLTVV.

This chain uses TRBV9 with TRBJ2-1; weak D call: TRBD2 (6 bases). The germline V gene has CDR1 SGDLS and CDR2 YYNGEE. V was clipped by 5 bases and J by 9 bases, with 18 bases between them. The CDR3 has 14 residues. The CDR3 nucleotides are TGTGCCAGCAGGGGTGGGACTCCCGGGGGTGAGCAGTTCTTC. Encoded protein: CASRGGTPGGEQFF.

Regarding this clone: Other DNA sequences in this sample translate to the same CDR3. The rearrangement links TRBV6-5 to TRBJ1-6; maybe TRBD1 (5 bases). CDR3 length: 14 amino acids. Trimming left V 1 base short and J 7 bases short, with 8 bases between. The germline V gene encodes CDR1 MNHEY and CDR2 SVGAGI. The CDR3 here is CASSYWEGNSPLHF. The CDR3 region has the DNA TGTGCCAGCAGTTACTGGGAGGGGAATTCACCCCTCCACTTT.

The rearrangement joins TRBV12-3 or TRBV12-4 to TRBJ1-1; tentatively, D is TRBD1 (5 bases). The CDR3 is 13 residues long. Trimming removed 3 bases from V and 7 bases from J, with 12 bases in between. The CDR3 sequence: CASSFWGGSEAFF. In DNA form, the CDR3 reads TGTGCCAGCAGTTTTTGGGGGGGGAGTGAAGCTTTCTTT.

The chain employs TRBV10-3 and TRBJ2-1; a weak D match, TRBD2 (6 bases). The germline CDR1 and CDR2 sequences are ENHRY and SYGVKD. The CDR3 is 15 amino acids. V gave up 6 bases and J gave up 2 bases, with 14 bases separating them. The CDR3: CAIRDPGLAYNEQFF. The DNA of the CDR3 is TGTGCCATCAGAGACCCGGGACTCGCCTACAATGAGCAGTTCTTC.